This entry features one T cell receptor beta chain sequence. No antigen is known for it. There are 10 residues in the CDR3. Germline V gives CDR1 DFQATT, CDR2 SNEGSKA (reference sequence). V lost 4 bases and J 9 bases, leaving 7 bases between the germline ends. Documented time point: peripheral blood 6 weeks after treatment start. The study enrolled patients with locally advanced or metastatic urothelial carcinoma. Spiking each PCR with synthetic TCR analog templates was performed. Repertoires were generated with immunoSEQ multiplex PCR, while TCRdb's copy carries only in-frame clones and drops some. Altogether approximately 110,000 clones are present, around 90% being singletons, with the ten largest covering around 4%. These data come from a study of PD-L1 blockade in urothelial cancer. Study-wide results and caveats: Pretreatment blood TCR clonality under the median forecast improved survival.

This sample comprised PBMCs, obtained around atezolizumab (anti-PD-L1) treatment. The chain uses TRBV20-1 and TRBJ2-1, with D possibly being TRBD1 (6 bases). The sequence was collected from a man between 60 and 75 years old with urothelial cancer. CDR3: CSATRGEQFF. As DNA, the CDR3 is TGCAGTGCTACCAGGGGTGAGCAGTTCTTC.